This T cell receptor beta chain came from a study of control samples from healthy donors and cancer patients. CDR1 is LGHNA, CDR2 YNFKEQ, per germline. CDR3 length: 16 amino acids. The germline V and J ends were trimmed by 1 base and 1 base, with 12 bases remaining between them. Sequencing used immunoSEQ multiplex PCR; TCRdb keeps in-frame clones, though not all of them. The data hold 130,000 or so clones, with 89% observed a single time. The chain combines TRBV4-2 with TRBJ2-3, with D perhaps TRBD1 or TRBD2 (5 bases each). Sequencing was carried out using blood. This receptor was taken from a man over 45 in good health. This chain's CDR3 is CASSQVGDGGTDTQYF. Written as DNA, the CDR3 is TGTGCCAGCAGCCAAGTCGGGGACGGAGGCACAGATACGCAGTATTTT.